Detailed here is one T cell receptor beta chain. Its specificity is not known. Looked up from germline, CDR1 is DFQATT and CDR2 is SNEGSKA (reference sequence). The CDR3 contains 14 residues. The V end was cut by 0 bases, the J end by 3 bases, with 11 bases between. This sample was included in a study of blood T cells in healthy people across ages. Study-wide points: While age rose, TCR beta diversity per million T cells dropped in a roughly linear way. Donors of long life had a larger count of naive CD4+ cells and greater diversity than aged donors.

Combining a sample-barcoded 5' primer with a J-beta primer mix, a second PCR ran for about 7 to 11 cycles. A single record per CDR3 protein comes from TCRdb applying MiXCR to the 5' RACE reads. The table shows 450,000 to 700,000 distinct CDR3 sequences, with 27% occurring only once. Investigators took ten milliliters of peripheral blood from every donor. Isolation yielded PBMCs, at least 6.5 million per sample, in every case. The receptor was isolated from a woman aged 70-85 years in good health. Material: blood. The rearrangement links TRBV20-1 to TRBJ1-2; maybe TRBD1 (6 bases). The CDR3 coding sequence is TGCAGTGCTAGAGATCACAGGGTGGACTATGGCTACACCTTC. This encodes CSARDHRVDYGYTF.